These 23 T cell receptor beta chains came from one sample sequenced in a study of tumor-infiltrating lymphocytes in primary liver carcinoma. Co-extracting RNA and DNA was done with 20-30 mg of unsorted bulk tissue as input. Constant-region priming of approximately 0.55 ug total RNA yielded TCR beta cDNA. Modified slightly, ARM-PCR produced TCR beta libraries over three nested multiplex PCR rounds. Two initial PCR rounds of roughly 10 cycles each paired TRBV1-TRBV30 forward primers with a C-beta reverse primer. TCRdb re-called the multiplex PCR reads through MiXCR, storing one row per CDR3 protein. The sample consists of 90,000 to 150,000 distinct CDR3 sequences, 55% to 65% of them appearing once. The sequenced sample was liver tumor tissue from sampling region 1. Subset reported: tumor region T1, superior pole. These receptors came from a woman aged 55-70 years with primary liver carcinoma and hepatitis B virus infection.

Regarding this clonotype: This CDR3 is missing its conserved last phenylalanine or tryptophan, likely due to a read error. The DNA is omitted, as the CDR3 cannot be located on it reliably, and the CDR3 follows TCRdb's listing. The chain couples TRBV11-2 to TRBJ2-7. From germline, CDR1 is SGHAT and CDR2 FQNNGV. With termini counted, the CDR3 has 11 amino acids. CDR3 amino acids: CASSSANSVEY.

This clonotype occurred many times. The chain recombines TRBV29-1 with TRBJ2-5; 10 positions match TRBD2. V shed 3 bases, J shed 5 bases, and the junction held 3 bases outside the gene matches. Germline V gives CDR1 SQVTM, CDR2 ANQGSEA. This CDR3 is built from 13 residues. CDR3 bases: TGCAGCGTTGAGGCTAGCGGGAGCGAGACCCAGTACTTC. This translates into CSVEASGSETQYF.

This clonotype was observed many times. The chain has TRBV4-2 and TRBJ2-1; 11 bases align to TRBD2. The V segment lost 6 bases and the J segment 11 bases; nucleotides outside the gene matches: 12. The germline CDR1 and CDR2 sequences are LGHNA and YNFKEQ. CDR3 length equals 15 residues. The chain's CDR3 is CASSQGLGLADKQFF. For the CDR3, the DNA is TGTGCCAGCAGTCAGGGTCTGGGACTAGCGGATAAGCAGTTCTTC.

Details on this clonotype: A much larger clonotype is one base distant, so this may be a read error. V is TRBV6-2 or TRBV6-3 and J is TRBJ1-5; unclear D gene. Germline CDR1 is MNHEY and CDR2 is SVGEGT. The CDR3 loop spans 15 amino acids. The CDR3 loop is CASNQHYPSNHPQHF. The CDR3 nucleotides read TGTGCCAGCAACCAGCACTACCCTAGCAATCATCCCCAGCATTTT.

As to this clonotype: Its ends do not fully match the called genes, so a read error is possible. The rearrangement links TRBV11-2 to TRBJ2-7; D not certain. This CDR3 is built from 15 residues. Germline V gene data show CDR1 as SGHAT and CDR2 as FQNNGV. This chain's CDR3 is CASTLEWWQVYEQYF. Written as DNA, the CDR3 is TGTGCCAGCACCTTAGAGTGGTGGCAGGTGTACGAGCAGTACTTC.

This clonotype was found many times. The chain joins TRBV5-5 to TRBJ1-5, with a tentative D call TRBD1 (5 bases). Germline V lookup: CDR1 SGHKS, CDR2 YYEKEE (reference sequence). V lost 4 bases and J 2 bases, leaving 19 bases between the germline ends. CDR3 length equals 17 residues. The DNA of the CDR3 is TGTGCCAGCAGCACCTCCGGGACCCCTGGAGGCAATCAGCCCCAGCATTTT. Translating it yields CASSTSGTPGGNQPQHF.

This clonotype was counted a single time. The CDR3 end shows no conserved phenylalanine or tryptophan, and so a read error is likely. The chain is built from TRBV7-9 and TRBJ2-7, with D maybe TRBD2 (6 bases). Germline assignment: CDR1 SEHNR and CDR2 FQNEAQ (reference sequence). The CDR3 runs 15 residues. The CDR3 region has the DNA TGTGTCAGCGGGCCCACGGGGCAGGGCTCCTACGAGCAGTACATC. Translating gives CVSGPTGQGSYEQYI.

This clonotype was detected only once. One end of the junction fails to match germline, which may point to a read error. In nucleotides, the CDR3 is TGCAGCGCCCTAAGAGGGGGGACCCTGTACTTC. Translated: CSALRGGTLYF. The chain links TRBV29-1 to TRBJ2-5; TRBD1 or TRBD2 may be the D gene (6 bases each). Germline-derived CDR1 and CDR2 are SQVTM and ANQGSEA. CDR3 size: 11 residues.

The chain combines TRBV29-1 with TRBJ2-3; D might be TRBD1 (6 bases). The CDR3 length is 13 residues. V was pared by 8 bases and J by 7 bases, with 19 bases between. From germline, CDR1 is SQVTM and CDR2 ANQGSEA. Here the CDR3 reads CSRMGQLGNTQYF. The CDR3, as DNA: TGCAGCAGGATGGGACAACTAGGGAATACGCAGTATTTT.

Details on this clonotype: One end of the junction fails to match germline, which may point to a read error. The chain employs TRBV4-1 and TRBJ2-5, with D possibly TRBD2 on 5 matching bases. In germline, CDR1 is MGHRA, CDR2 YSYEKL. The CDR3 loop spans 16 amino acids. The CDR3 spells CASSQDWTSGGEIQYF. Here the CDR3 DNA reads TGCGCCAGCAGCCAAGATTGGACCAGCGGTGGGGAGATCCAGTACTTC.

This clonotype was recorded a few times. The chain has TRBV28 and TRBJ2-5; 13 nucleotides line up with TRBD2. The germline V gene has CDR1 MDHEN and CDR2 SYDVKM. With 6 bases clipped from V and 2 bases from J, the junction kept 15 bases outside the gene matches. The CDR3 is 19 residues long. Here the CDR3 DNA reads TGTGCCAGCAGACTCGGACTAGCGGGAGCCCTATCCGCACAAGAGACCCAGTACTTC. Residues: CASRLGLAGALSAQETQYF.

This clonotype has a handful of counts. The V and J genes are TRBV28 and TRBJ2-1; 11 nucleotides agree with TRBD2. CDR1 is MDHEN and CDR2 is SYDVKM in the germline V gene. CDR3 length: 16 amino acids. J gave up 4 bases and V 7 bases, and 9 bases lay outside the gene matches. Here the CDR3 reads CASTPSGRSLYNEQFF. CDR3 bases: TGTGCCAGCACCCCTAGCGGGAGGAGCCTTTACAATGAGCAGTTCTTC.

With respect to this clonotype: A junction boundary mismatches the germline segment, possibly from a read error. This chain links TRBV11-1 with TRBJ2-7; D possibly corresponds to TRBD2 (5 bases). CDR3 length: 15 residues. From germline, CDR1 is SGHAT and CDR2 FQDESV (reference sequence). The CDR3 sequence: CTSSLTRWASYEQYF. Here the CDR3 DNA reads TGTACCAGCAGCTTAACGAGGTGGGCTAGCTACGAGCAATACTTC. The variable domain in full, with the rest retrieved from reference TRBV11-1 and TRBJ2-7, is EAEVAQSPRYKITEKSQAVAFWCDPISGHATLYWYRQILGQGPELLVQFQDESVVDDSQLPKDRFSAERLKGVDSTLKIQPAELGDSAMYLCTSSLTRWASYEQYFGPGTRLTVT.

On this clonotype: Its ends do not fully match the called genes, so a read error is possible. V is TRBV5-4 and J is TRBJ2-3; 10 nucleotides agree with TRBD2. Per germline, CDR1 SGHNT and CDR2 YYREEE (reference sequence). This CDR3 is built from 16 residues. The CDR3 DNA sequence: TGTGCCAGCAGCTTGAGCGGGAGGGGTGGGACAGATACGCGGTATTTT. Encoded protein: CASSLSGRGGTDTRYF.

The chain links TRBV11-1 to TRBJ2-7; TRBD1 agrees at 7 bases. After removal of 1 base from V and 7 bases from J, the junction contained 10 bases not matched to a gene. From germline, CDR1 is SGHAT and CDR2 FQDESV (reference sequence). The CDR3 runs 15 residues. The CDR3 sequence is CASSLGTGGSYEQYF. Here the CDR3 DNA reads TGTGCCAGCAGCTTAGGGACAGGTGGAAGCTATGAGCAGTACTTC.

This clonotype was seen a handful of times. This chain joins TRBV6-2 or TRBV6-3 and TRBJ2-3, with D possibly matching TRBD2 (5 bases). CDR1 and CDR2 from the germline V gene are MNHEY and SVGEGT. The CDR3 consists of 16 residues. Deletions cut 5 bases from V and 2 bases from J, with 17 bases between. The CDR3 DNA is TGTGCCAGCAGTCCCGGGAAGGGTTTGGCCACAGATACGCAGTATTTT. Amino acids: CASSPGKGLATDTQYF.

The sample holds many counts of this clonotype. The CDR3 sequence is CASSGGAGEKLFF. CDR3 coding DNA: TGCGCCAGCAGTGGGGGGGCTGGAGAAAAACTGTTTTTT. The rearrangement uses TRBV10-2 and TRBJ1-4; weak D call: TRBD1 (6 bases). The CDR3 totals 13 residues. Trimming removed 4 bases at V and 8 bases at J, with 11 bases between. The germline CDR1 and CDR2 sequences are WSHSY and SAAADI.

This clonotype was observed at least ten times. The V call is TRBV10-2, the J call TRBJ2-3; D is unresolved. Germline assignment: CDR1 WSHSY and CDR2 SAAADI. CDR3 length equals 11 residues. Deletions cut 4 bases from V and 4 bases from J, with 3 bases between. The DNA for the CDR3 is TGCGCCAGCAGTGGAGCAGATACGCAGTATTTT. This gives the protein CASSGADTQYF.

Many counts were recorded for this clonotype. The chain employs TRBV12-5 and TRBJ2-1; either TRBD1 or TRBD2 may fit D (5 bases each). The germline V gene encodes CDR1 LGHNT and CDR2 FRNRAP. Between the trimmed V and J ends, which lost 5 bases and 0 bases, there was a span of 17 bases. The CDR3 length is 17 residues. This chain's CDR3 is CASGPRRDADSYNEQFF. The DNA for the CDR3 is TGTGCTAGTGGTCCACGCCGGGACGCCGACTCCTACAATGAGCAGTTCTTC.

A few counts support this clonotype. With a much larger clone just one base away, this may be a read error. No conserved phenylalanine or tryptophan ends this CDR3, so it is likely a read error. V gene TRBV10-3 combines with J gene TRBJ1-1, with no clear D. Germline V gene lookup returns CDR1 ENHRY and CDR2 SYGVKD. Trimming left V 2 bases short and J 4 bases short, with 5 bases between. This CDR3 spans 12 amino acids. The CDR3 DNA follows: TGTGCCATCAGTGAGCCGGGCACTGAAGCTTTCATT. It yields the protein CAISEPGTEAFI.

In this sample, this clonotype turned up a few times. One end of the junction fails to match germline, which may point to a read error. V is TRBV11-2 and J is TRBJ1-5; D call uncertain. Germline loops: CDR1 SGHAT, CDR2 FQNNGV. This CDR3 is built from 16 residues. The CDR3 reads CGSSARYGIANQPQHF. In DNA form, the CDR3 reads TGTGGCAGCAGCGCAAGGTATGGGATCGCAAATCAGCCCCAGCATTTT.

This clonotype turned up a few times. This chain uses TRBV19 with TRBJ2-7, with D possibly being TRBD2 (5 bases). CDR1 and CDR2 (germline): LNHDA, SQIVND (reference sequence). The CDR3 spans 14 residues. Trimming removed 5 bases at V and 2 bases at J, with 13 bases between. The CDR3 DNA reads TGTGCCAGTAGTTCCGAGGGCGCAACCTACGAGCAGTACTTC. Its translation: CASSSEGATYEQYF.

Ten or more counts support this clonotype. The chain joins TRBV12-3 or TRBV12-4 to TRBJ2-1, with TRBD2 matching 7 bases. The CDR3 loop spans 15 amino acids. Trimming cost V 6 bases and J 1 base; bases outside gene matches: 6. CDR3 in amino acids: CASSKSGASYNEQFF. The CDR3 coding sequence is TGTGCCAGCAGCAAAAGCGGGGCGTCCTACAATGAGCAGTTCTTC.